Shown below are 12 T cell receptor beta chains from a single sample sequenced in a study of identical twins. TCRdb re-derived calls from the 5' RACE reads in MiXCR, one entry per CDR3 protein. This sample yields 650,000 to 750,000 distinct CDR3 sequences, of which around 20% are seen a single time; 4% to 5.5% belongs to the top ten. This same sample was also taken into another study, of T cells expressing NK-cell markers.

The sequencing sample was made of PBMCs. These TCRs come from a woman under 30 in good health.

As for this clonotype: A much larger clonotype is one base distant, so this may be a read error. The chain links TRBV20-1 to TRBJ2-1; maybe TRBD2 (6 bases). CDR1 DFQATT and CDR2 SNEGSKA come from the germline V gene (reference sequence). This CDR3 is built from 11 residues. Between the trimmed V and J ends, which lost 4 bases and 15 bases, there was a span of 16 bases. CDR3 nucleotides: TGCAGTGCTAACGAGCTGGAGGGTGTGTTCTTC. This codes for CSANELEGVFF.

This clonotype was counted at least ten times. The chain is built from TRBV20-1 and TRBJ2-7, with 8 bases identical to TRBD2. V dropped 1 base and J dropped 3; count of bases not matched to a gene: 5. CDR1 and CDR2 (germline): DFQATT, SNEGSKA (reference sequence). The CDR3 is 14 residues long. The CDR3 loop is CSARVLAVRYEQYF. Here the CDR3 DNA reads TGCAGTGCTAGAGTACTAGCGGTTCGCTACGAGCAGTACTTC.

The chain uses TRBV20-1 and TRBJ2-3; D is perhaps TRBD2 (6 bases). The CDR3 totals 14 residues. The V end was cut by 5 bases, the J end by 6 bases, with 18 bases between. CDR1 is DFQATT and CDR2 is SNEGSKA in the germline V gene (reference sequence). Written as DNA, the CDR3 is TGCAGTGCTCCACGTGGGGAGGTCCGGGATACGCAGTATTTT. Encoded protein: CSAPRGEVRDTQYF.

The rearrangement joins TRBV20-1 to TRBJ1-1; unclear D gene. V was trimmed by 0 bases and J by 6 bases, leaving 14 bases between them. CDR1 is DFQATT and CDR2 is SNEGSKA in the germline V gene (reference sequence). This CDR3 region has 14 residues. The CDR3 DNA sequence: TGCAGTGCTAGAGACGGGAGTCAAGCGGCTGAAGCTTTCTTT. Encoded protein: CSARDGSQAAEAFF.

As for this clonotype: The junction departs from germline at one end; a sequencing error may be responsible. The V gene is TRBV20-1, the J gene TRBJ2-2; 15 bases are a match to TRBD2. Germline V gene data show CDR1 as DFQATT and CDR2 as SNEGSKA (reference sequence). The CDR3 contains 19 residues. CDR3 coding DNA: TGCAGTGCTAGAGACCCGGGACTAGCGGGAGGTCAGAACGCCGGGGAGCTGTTTTTT. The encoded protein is CSARDPGLAGGQNAGELFF.

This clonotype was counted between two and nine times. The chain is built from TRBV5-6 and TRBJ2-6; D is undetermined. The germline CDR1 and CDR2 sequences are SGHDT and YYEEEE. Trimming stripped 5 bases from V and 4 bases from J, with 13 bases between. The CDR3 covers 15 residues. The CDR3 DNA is TGTGCCAGCAGTCGACTCCTGCCGGGGGCCAACGTCCTGACTTTC. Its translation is CASSRLLPGANVLTF.

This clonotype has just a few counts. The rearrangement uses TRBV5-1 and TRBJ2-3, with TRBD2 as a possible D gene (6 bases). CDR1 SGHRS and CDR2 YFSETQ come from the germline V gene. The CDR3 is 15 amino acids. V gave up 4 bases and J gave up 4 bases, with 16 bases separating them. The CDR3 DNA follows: TGCGCCAGCAGCGCCGCCCTAGCGCCCGCAGATACGCAGTATTTT. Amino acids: CASSAALAPADTQYF.

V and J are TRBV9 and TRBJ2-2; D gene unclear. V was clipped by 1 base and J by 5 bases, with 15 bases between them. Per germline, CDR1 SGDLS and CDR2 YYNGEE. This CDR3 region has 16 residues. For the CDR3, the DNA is TGTGCCAGCAGCGTATCCCCGACTCCTAGGACCGGGGAGCTGTTTTTT. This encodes CASSVSPTPRTGELFF.

Here the CDR3 reads CASSSRPTGNTEAFF. The CDR3 DNA follows: TGTGCCAGCAGTTCCAGGCCGACAGGGAACACTGAAGCTTTCTTT. This sequence joins TRBV12-3 or TRBV12-4 and TRBJ1-1, with D perhaps matching TRBD1 (6 bases). This CDR3 is 15 amino acids long. The germline V and J ends were trimmed by 4 bases and 1 base, with 13 bases remaining between them.

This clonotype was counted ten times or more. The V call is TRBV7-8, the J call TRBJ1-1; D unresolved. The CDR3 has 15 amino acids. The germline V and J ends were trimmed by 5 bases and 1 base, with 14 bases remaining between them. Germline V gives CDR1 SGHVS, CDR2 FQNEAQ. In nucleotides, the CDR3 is TGTGCCAGCAGCACAACCCGGGCAGGGAACACTGAAGCTTTCTTT. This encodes CASSTTRAGNTEAFF.

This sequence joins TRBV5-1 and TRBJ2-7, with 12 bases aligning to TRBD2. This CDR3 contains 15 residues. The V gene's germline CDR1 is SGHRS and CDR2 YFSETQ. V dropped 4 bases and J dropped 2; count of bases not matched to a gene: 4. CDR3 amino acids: CASSVLAGGTYEQYF. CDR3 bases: TGCGCCAGCAGCGTACTAGCGGGAGGAACCTACGAGCAGTACTTC.

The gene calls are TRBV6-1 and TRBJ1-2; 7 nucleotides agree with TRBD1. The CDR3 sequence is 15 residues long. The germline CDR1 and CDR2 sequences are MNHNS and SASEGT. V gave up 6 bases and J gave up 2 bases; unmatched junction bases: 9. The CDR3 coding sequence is TGTGCCAGCAGACCCGACAGGGAGCGGAACTATGGCTACACCTTC. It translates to CASRPDRERNYGYTF.